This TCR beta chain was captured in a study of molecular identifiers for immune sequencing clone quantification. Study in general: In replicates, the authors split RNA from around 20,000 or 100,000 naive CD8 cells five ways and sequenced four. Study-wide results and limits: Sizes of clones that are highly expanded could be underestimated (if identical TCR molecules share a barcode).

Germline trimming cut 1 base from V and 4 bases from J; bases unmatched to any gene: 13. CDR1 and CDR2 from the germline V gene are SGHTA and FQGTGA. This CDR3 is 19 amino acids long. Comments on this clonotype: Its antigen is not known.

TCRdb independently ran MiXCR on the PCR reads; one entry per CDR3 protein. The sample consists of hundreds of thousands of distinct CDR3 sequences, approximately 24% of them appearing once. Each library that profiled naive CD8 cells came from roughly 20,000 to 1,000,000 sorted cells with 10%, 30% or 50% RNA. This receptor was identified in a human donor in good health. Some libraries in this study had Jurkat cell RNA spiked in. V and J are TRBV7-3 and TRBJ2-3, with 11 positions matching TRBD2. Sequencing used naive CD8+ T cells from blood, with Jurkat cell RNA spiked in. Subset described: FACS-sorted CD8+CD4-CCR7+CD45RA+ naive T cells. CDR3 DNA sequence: TGTGCCAGCAGCTTAAATCCCGTGACTAGCGGGATTATTGCAGATACGCAGTATTTT. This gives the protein CASSLNPVTSGIIADTQYF.